Below are 26 T cell receptor beta chains sequenced from a single sample in a study of blood T cell repertoires in COVID-19. Generated by immunoSEQ multiplex PCR, the TCRdb table keeps only in-frame clones and is missing some. Of about 180,000 clones detected, about 85% appear once; the ten largest clones hold under 7%. Source material: peripheral blood. The receptors stem from a woman between 50 and 59 years old with COVID-19, enrolled during active disease.

J is TRBJ1-4 and V is TRBV27; TRBD1 might be the D (5 bases). Germline-derived CDR1 and CDR2 are MNHEY and SMNVEV (reference sequence). V lost 3 bases, J lost 4 bases, and 18 bases lay in between. The CDR3 consists of 17 residues. CDR3 sequence (DNA): TGTGCCAGCAGTTTTGGAGGGGCCAGGCCAAGTAATGAAAAACTGTTTTTT. This sequence encodes CASSFGGARPSNEKLFF.

The chain links TRBV11-1 to TRBJ2-5; 11 bases are a match to TRBD2. V was clipped by 10 bases and J by 5 bases; unmatched bases: 0. Germline V lookup: CDR1 SGHAT, CDR2 FQDESV (reference sequence). The CDR3 length is 11 residues. CDR3 in amino acids: CATSGGETQYF. As DNA, the CDR3 is TGTGCCACTAGCGGGGGGGAGACCCAGTACTTC.

The rearrangement joins TRBV25-1 to TRBJ1-2; D not certain. Trimming stripped 2 bases from V and 6 bases from J, with 10 bases between. The CDR3 has 13 residues. The germline gives CDR1 MGHDK, CDR2 SYGVNS. This chain's CDR3 is CASSERVKDGYTF. CDR3 DNA: TGTGCCAGCAGTGAAAGAGTAAAAGATGGCTACACCTTC.

This chain uses TRBV5-1 with TRBJ2-6; D is undetermined. V was clipped by 2 bases and J by 2 bases, with 11 bases between them. The germline gives CDR1 SGHRS, CDR2 YFSETQ. The length of the CDR3 is 16 residues. DNA of the CDR3: TGCGCCAGCAGCTTTTGGGCTCCGGCTGGGGCCAACGTCCTGACTTTC. Its translation is CASSFWAPAGANVLTF.

The V and J genes are TRBV4-3 and TRBJ2-3; 11 bases line up with TRBD2. Germline V gene lookup returns CDR1 LGHNA and CDR2 YSLEER. This CDR3 comprises 16 residues. V shed 4 bases and J 5 bases; nucleotides not matched to a gene: 8. The CDR3 is CASSPLSGGAGDTQYF. CDR3 DNA: TGCGCCAGCAGCCCCCTTAGCGGGGGGGCAGGAGATACGCAGTATTTT.

V and J are TRBV29-1 and TRBJ2-7; no firm D call. V was pared by 4 bases and J by 1 base, with 5 bases between. The CDR3 runs 11 residues. From germline, CDR1 is SQVTM and CDR2 ANQGSEA. This CDR3 is CSVVQSYEQYF. DNA of the CDR3: TGCAGCGTTGTCCAATCCTACGAGCAGTACTTC.

The J gene is TRBJ1-1, the V gene TRBV5-1; 7 bases match TRBD1. The trim removed 0 bases at V and 3 bases at J, leaving 5 bases unmatched. The CDR3 extends over 15 amino acids. Germline V gives CDR1 SGHRS, CDR2 YFSETQ. The CDR3 DNA reads TGCGCCAGCAGCTTGGCACCTGGGACAGACACTGAAGCTTTCTTT. Translating it yields CASSLAPGTDTEAFF.

This CDR3 reads CASIAPDRVGETQYF. The CDR3 DNA is TGTGCCAGCATTGCACCCGACAGGGTTGGGGAGACCCAGTACTTC. J is TRBJ2-5 and V is TRBV6-5, with TRBD1 matching over 7 bases. The CDR3 contains 15 residues. CDR1 MNHEY and CDR2 SVGAGI come from the germline V gene. V gave up 7 bases and J gave up 5 bases; unmatched junction bases: 13.

The chain combines TRBV4-1 with TRBJ1-1, with 8 bases matching TRBD1. Germline assignment: CDR1 MGHRA and CDR2 YSYEKL. The CDR3 runs 13 residues. V was clipped by 3 bases and J by 6 bases; unmatched bases: 3. CDR3 amino acids: CASSQDRVAEAFF. DNA of the CDR3: TGCGCCAGCAGCCAGGACAGGGTGGCTGAAGCTTTCTTT.

The CDR3 reads CASSLALGGKVYEQYF. CDR3 nucleotides: TGTGCCAGCAGCTTAGCGCTGGGGGGAAAAGTCTACGAGCAGTACTTC. The chain combines TRBV7-2 with TRBJ2-7; TRBD2 might be the D (6 bases). V was shortened by 0 bases and J by 3 bases, with 15 bases between the two germline ends. Looked up from germline, CDR1 is SGHTA and CDR2 is FQGNSA. This CDR3 is 16 amino acids long.

The chain has TRBV2 and TRBJ2-7; 12 nucleotides align to TRBD2. The germline CDR1 and CDR2 sequences are SNHLY and FYNNEI. With 6 bases clipped from V and 2 bases from J, the junction kept 5 bases outside the gene matches. This CDR3 has 15 amino acids. CDR3 DNA sequence: TGTGCCAGCAGCCTCGGACTAGCGGGGACCTACGAGCAGTACTTC. Translating gives CASSLGLAGTYEQYF.

The V and J genes are TRBV4-3 and TRBJ1-4; 12 nucleotides line up with TRBD1. V was clipped by 0 bases and J by 2 bases; unmatched bases: 7. CDR3 length: 19 amino acids. Germline CDR1 is LGHNA and CDR2 is YSLEER. The CDR3 region is CASSQEPGTGGQTNEKLFF. The CDR3 DNA reads as TGCGCCAGCAGCCAAGAACCCGGGACAGGGGGCCAGACTAATGAAAAACTGTTTTTT.

The CDR3 here is CASKTGGGTEAFF. The CDR3 nucleotides read TGTGCCAGTAAAACAGGGGGCGGCACTGAAGCTTTCTTT. This sequence joins TRBV19 and TRBJ1-1; 9 bases are shared with TRBD1. Germline lookup yields CDR1 LNHDA and CDR2 SQIVND (reference sequence). CDR3 length equals 13 residues. The ends lost 7 bases at V and 4 bases at J; junction bases unmatched: 4.

The chain employs TRBV3-1 (or the pseudogene TRBV3-2) and TRBJ1-6, with 8 bases lining up with TRBD1. The CDR3 totals 17 residues. The germline gives CDR1 LGHDT, CDR2 YNNKEL (reference sequence). V lost 0 bases, J lost 7 bases, and 8 bases stayed unmatched. CDR3 protein: CASSQDYSGGVNSPLHF. The CDR3, as DNA: TGTGCCAGCAGCCAAGATTATTCAGGGGGCGTAAATTCACCCCTCCACTTT.

Details on this clone: Other nucleotide sequences in the sample specify the same CDR3. V gene TRBV12-3 or TRBV12-4 combines with J gene TRBJ1-2, with D tentatively TRBD1 (6 bases). The CDR3 is 13 residues long. V shed 6 bases and J shed 5 bases, with 13 bases lying between them. CDR3 in DNA: TGTGCCAGCAGCCAGGACAGAGTGTATGGCTACACCTTC. Translation: CASSQDRVYGYTF.

There are a few counts of this clone. The chain recombines TRBV29-1 with TRBJ2-5; 9 positions match TRBD2. From germline, CDR1 is SQVTM and CDR2 ANQGSEA. The V segment lost 7 bases and the J segment 4 bases; nucleotides outside the gene matches: 4. This CDR3 has 12 residues. CDR3 protein: CSEVTSGETQYF. The CDR3 bases are TGCAGCGAAGTGACTAGCGGAGAGACCCAGTACTTC.

The sample holds one count of this clone. The gene calls are TRBV6-5 and TRBJ1-6; D possibly corresponds to TRBD1 (6 bases). The V gene's germline CDR1 is MNHEY and CDR2 SVGAGI. V was cut by 7 bases and J by 7 bases, with 14 bases left in between. The CDR3 is 14 amino acids. In nucleotides, the CDR3 is TGTGCCAGCAACAGGGAGAGCGGCAATTCACCCCTCCACTTT. Residues: CASNRESGNSPLHF.

This clone was observed a single time. V usage is TRBV10-3 and J usage is TRBJ2-7; D may be TRBD1 (6 bases). Germline V gene sequence: CDR1 ENHRY, CDR2 SYGVKD. V was pared by 3 bases and J by 4 bases, with 16 bases between. The CDR3 length is 15 residues. CDR3 sequence reads: CAISEFGRGTYEQYF. Written as DNA, the CDR3 is TGTGCCATCAGTGAATTCGGCAGGGGCACTTACGAGCAGTACTTC.

The chain uses TRBV7-9 and TRBJ1-1; 8 bases agree with TRBD1. Trimming cost V 5 bases and J 3 bases; bases outside gene matches: 11. The germline V gene has CDR1 SEHNR and CDR2 FQNEAQ (reference sequence). CDR3 length: 16 residues. The DNA for the CDR3 is TGTGCCAGCAGCCGCACAGGACAGGGACCCCACACTGAAGCTTTCTTT. This encodes CASSRTGQGPHTEAFF.

The chain carries TRBV7-9 and TRBJ2-5; D is undetermined. Per germline, CDR1 SEHNR and CDR2 FQNEAQ (reference sequence). Trimming removed 2 bases at V and 1 base at J, with 8 bases between. This CDR3 has 14 amino acids. CDR3 amino acids: CASSLQELQETQYF. The CDR3 DNA is TGTGCCAGCAGCTTACAGGAACTCCAAGAGACCCAGTACTTC. Full variable domain (remainder filled in from reference TRBV7-9 and TRBJ2-5): DTGVSQNPRHKITKRGQNVTFRCDPISEHNRLYWYRQTLGQGPEFLTYFQNEAQLEKSRLLSDRFSAERPKGSFSTLEIQRTEQGDSAMYLCASSLQELQETQYFGPGTRLLVL.

The chain links TRBV6-5 to TRBJ1-2; unclear D gene. CDR1 and CDR2 (germline): MNHEY, SVGAGI. The CDR3 is made up of 12 amino acids. V gave up 6 bases and J gave up 0 bases, with 5 bases separating them. CDR3: CASSGANYGYTF. DNA of the CDR3: TGTGCCAGCAGCGGGGCTAACTATGGCTACACCTTC.

The genes are TRBV6-1 and TRBJ2-7; D gene unclear. The germline V gene has CDR1 MNHNS and CDR2 SASEGT. Trimming stripped 2 bases from V and 3 bases from J, with 5 bases between. The CDR3 length is 12 residues. This CDR3 is CASSERGYEQYF. The CDR3 coding sequence is TGTGCCAGCAGTGAACGAGGCTACGAGCAGTACTTC.

V is TRBV7-2 and J is TRBJ1-1; D may be TRBD1 (5 bases). This CDR3 has 15 amino acids. Trimming removed 1 base at V and 0 bases at J, with 9 bases between. Germline CDR1 SGHTA, CDR2 FQGNSA. CDR3 sequence (DNA): TGTGCCAGCAGCTTAGGGGGCAGCATGAACACTGAAGCTTTCTTT. Encoded protein: CASSLGGSMNTEAFF.

V is TRBV6-5 and J is TRBJ2-1, with D possibly TRBD2 on 6 matching bases. There are 12 residues in the CDR3. V dropped 0 bases and J dropped 9 bases, with 6 bases sitting between them. Germline V gene data show CDR1 as MNHEY and CDR2 as SVGAGI. The CDR3 nucleotides read TGTGCCAGCAGTTACTCGCGGGGTGAGCAGTTCTTC. Encoded protein: CASSYSRGEQFF.

This clone has just one count. V is TRBV27 and J is TRBJ2-7; 9 bases line up with TRBD2. With V trimmed by 7 bases and J by 6 bases, 13 bases remained unmatched. The V gene's germline CDR1 is MNHEY and CDR2 SMNVEV (reference sequence). The CDR3 is made up of 15 amino acids. CDR3: CASIGGGASSREQYF. The DNA of the CDR3 is TGTGCCAGCATAGGCGGGGGGGCGAGTTCACGCGAGCAGTACTTC.

The chain employs TRBV27 and TRBJ2-7; 8 nucleotides match TRBD1. J gave up 2 bases and V 2 bases, and 8 bases lay outside the gene matches. The CDR3 spans 16 residues. Germline loops: CDR1 MNHEY, CDR2 SMNVEV (reference sequence). The CDR3 reads CASSLRAGQVPYEQYF. CDR3 coding DNA: TGTGCCAGCAGTTTAAGGGCGGGACAGGTGCCCTACGAGCAGTACTTC.